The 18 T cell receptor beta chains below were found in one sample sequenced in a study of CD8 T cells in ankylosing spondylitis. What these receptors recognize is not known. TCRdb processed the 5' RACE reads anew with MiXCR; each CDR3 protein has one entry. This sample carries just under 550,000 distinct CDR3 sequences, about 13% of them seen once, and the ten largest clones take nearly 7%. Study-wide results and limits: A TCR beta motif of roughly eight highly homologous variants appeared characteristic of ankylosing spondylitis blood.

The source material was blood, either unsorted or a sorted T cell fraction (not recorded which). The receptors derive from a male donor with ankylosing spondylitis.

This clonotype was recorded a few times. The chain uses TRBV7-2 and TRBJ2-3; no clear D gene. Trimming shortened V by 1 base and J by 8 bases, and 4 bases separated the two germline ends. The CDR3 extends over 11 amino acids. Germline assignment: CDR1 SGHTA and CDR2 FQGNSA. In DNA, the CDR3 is TGTGCCAGCAGCTTAGACAGTACGCAGTATTTT. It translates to CASSLDSTQYF.

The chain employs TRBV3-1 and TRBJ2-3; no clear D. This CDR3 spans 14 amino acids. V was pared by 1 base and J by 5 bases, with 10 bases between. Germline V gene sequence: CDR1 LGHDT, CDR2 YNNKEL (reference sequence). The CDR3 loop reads CASSQGAPGDTQYF. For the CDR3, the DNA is TGTGCCAGCAGCCAAGGAGCCCCGGGAGATACGCAGTATTTT.

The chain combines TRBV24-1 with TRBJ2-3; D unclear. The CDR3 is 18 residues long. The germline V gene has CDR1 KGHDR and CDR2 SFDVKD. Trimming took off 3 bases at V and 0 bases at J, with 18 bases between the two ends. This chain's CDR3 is CATSDPEVRRASTDTQYF. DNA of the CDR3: TGTGCCACCAGTGATCCTGAGGTCAGACGTGCTAGCACAGATACGCAGTATTTT.

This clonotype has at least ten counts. CDR3 protein: CASSRGTGGAGYGYTF. As DNA, the CDR3 is TGTGCCAGCAGTCGGGGCACAGGGGGCGCGGGCTATGGCTACACCTTC. The chain joins TRBV12-3 or TRBV12-4 to TRBJ1-2, with 9 positions matching TRBD1. CDR3 length equals 16 residues. J gave up 4 bases and V 5 bases, and 11 bases lay outside the gene matches.

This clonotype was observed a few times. CDR3 sequence (DNA): TGTGCCAGCAGCCCCGCTAGACTAGCCCAAGAGACCCAGTACTTC. Its translation is CASSPARLAQETQYF. The chain joins TRBV12-3 or TRBV12-4 to TRBJ2-5; 7 bases fit TRBD2. This CDR3 is built from 15 residues. V gave up 6 bases and J gave up 1 base; unmatched junction bases: 8.

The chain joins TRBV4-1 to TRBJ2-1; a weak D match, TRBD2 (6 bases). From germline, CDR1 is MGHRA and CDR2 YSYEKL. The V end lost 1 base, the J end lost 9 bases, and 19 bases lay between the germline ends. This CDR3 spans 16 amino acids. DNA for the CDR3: TGCGCCAGCAGCCAAGCCTCTACACGGGAGAAGTCTGAGCAGTTCTTC. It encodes CASSQASTREKSEQFF.

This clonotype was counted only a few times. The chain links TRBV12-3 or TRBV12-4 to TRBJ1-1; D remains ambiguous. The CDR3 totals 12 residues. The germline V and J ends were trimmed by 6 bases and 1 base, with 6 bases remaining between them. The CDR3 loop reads CASRVRNTEAFF. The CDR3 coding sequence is TGTGCCAGCAGAGTCCGGAACACTGAAGCTTTCTTT.

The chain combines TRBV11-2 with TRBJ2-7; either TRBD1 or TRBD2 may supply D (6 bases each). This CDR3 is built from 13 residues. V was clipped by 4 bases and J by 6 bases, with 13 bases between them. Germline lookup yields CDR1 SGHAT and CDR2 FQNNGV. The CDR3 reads CASSSGAGREQYF. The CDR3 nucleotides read TGTGCCAGCAGCTCGGGGGCAGGGCGCGAGCAGTACTTC.

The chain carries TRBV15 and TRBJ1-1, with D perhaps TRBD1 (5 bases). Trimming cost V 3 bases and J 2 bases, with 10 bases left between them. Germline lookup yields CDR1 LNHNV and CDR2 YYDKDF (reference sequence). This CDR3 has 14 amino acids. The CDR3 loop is CATSRGRLNTEAFF. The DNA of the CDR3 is TGTGCCACCAGCAGGGGACGGCTTAACACTGAAGCTTTCTTT.

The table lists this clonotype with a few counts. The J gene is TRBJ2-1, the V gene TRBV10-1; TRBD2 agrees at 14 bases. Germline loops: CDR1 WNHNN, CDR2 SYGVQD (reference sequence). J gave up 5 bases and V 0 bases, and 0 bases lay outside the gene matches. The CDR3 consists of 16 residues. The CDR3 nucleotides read TGCGCCAGCAGTGAGTCGACTAGCGGGAGGGACAATGAGCAGTTCTTC. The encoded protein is CASSESTSGRDNEQFF.

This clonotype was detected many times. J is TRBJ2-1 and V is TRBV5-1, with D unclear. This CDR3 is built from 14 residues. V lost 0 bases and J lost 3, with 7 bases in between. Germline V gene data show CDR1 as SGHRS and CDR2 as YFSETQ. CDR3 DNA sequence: TGCGCCAGCAGCTTGGCATTAAACTACAATGAGCAGTTCTTC. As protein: CASSLALNYNEQFF.

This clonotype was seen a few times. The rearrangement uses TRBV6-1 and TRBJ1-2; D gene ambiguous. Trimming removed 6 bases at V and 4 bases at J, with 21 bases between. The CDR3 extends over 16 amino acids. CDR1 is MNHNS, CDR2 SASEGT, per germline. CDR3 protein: CASRLTGIRVGYGYTF. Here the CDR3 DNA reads TGTGCCAGCAGGTTGACGGGAATTAGGGTAGGCTATGGCTACACCTTC.

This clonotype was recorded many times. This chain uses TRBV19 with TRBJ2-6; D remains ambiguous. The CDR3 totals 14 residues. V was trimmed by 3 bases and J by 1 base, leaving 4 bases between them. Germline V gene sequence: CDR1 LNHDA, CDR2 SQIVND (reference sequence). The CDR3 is CASSIGSGANVLTF. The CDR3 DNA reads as TGTGCCAGTAGTATCGGGTCTGGGGCCAACGTCCTGACTTTC.

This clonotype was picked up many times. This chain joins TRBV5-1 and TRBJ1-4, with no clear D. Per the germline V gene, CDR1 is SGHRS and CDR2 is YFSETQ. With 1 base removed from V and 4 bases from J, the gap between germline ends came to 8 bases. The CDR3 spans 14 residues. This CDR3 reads CASSLNDDNEKLFF. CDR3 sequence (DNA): TGCGCCAGCAGCTTGAACGATGATAATGAAAAACTGTTTTTT.

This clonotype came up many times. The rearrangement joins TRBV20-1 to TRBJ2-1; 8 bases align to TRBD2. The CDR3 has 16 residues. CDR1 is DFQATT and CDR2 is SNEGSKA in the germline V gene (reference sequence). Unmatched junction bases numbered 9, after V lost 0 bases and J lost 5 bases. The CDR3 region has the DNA TGCAGTGCTAGAGACCTTCTAGCGGGCCCTAACAATGAGCAGTTCTTC. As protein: CSARDLLAGPNNEQFF.

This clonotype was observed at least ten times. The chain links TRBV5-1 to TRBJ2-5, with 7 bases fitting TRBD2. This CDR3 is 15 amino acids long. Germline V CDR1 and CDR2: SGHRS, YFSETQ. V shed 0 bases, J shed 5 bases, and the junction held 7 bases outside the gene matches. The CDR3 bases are TGCGCCAGCAGCTTGGGCGGCGGGAGTGGGGAGACCCAGTACTTC. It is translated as CASSLGGGSGETQYF.

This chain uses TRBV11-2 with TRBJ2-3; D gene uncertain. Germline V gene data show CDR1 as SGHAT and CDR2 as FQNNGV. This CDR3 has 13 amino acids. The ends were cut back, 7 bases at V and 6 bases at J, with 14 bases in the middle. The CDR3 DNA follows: TGTGCCAGCACCTACAAGTCGTCGGATACGCAGTATTTT. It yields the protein CASTYKSSDTQYF.

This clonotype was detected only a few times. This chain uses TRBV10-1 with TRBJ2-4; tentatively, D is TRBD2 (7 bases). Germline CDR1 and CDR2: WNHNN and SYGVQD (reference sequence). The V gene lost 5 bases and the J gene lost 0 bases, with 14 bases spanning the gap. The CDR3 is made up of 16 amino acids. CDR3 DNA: TGCGCCAGCAGTAAGCGGGACAACCTAGCCAAAAACATTCAGTACTTC. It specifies CASSKRDNLAKNIQYF.